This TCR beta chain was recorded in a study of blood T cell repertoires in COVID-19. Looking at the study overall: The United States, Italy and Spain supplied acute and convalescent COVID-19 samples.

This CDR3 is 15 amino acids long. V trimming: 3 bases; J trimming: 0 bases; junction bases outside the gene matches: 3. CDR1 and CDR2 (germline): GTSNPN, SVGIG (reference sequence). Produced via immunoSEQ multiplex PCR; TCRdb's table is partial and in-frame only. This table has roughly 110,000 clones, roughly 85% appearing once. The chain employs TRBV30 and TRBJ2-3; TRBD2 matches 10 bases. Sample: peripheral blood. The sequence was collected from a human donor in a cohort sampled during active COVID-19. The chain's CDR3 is CAWSQLAGSTDTQYF. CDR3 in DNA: TGTGCCTGGAGCCAACTAGCGGGGAGCACAGATACGCAGTATTTT.